The present entry profiles one TCR beta chain with its context. Its target is unknown. The sample comes from a study of T cells in pancreatic ductal adenocarcinoma. Regarding the study as a whole: Blood clonality (roughly 0.07) did not differ significantly from tumor (about 0.12).

This CDR3 spans 19 amino acids. Germline-derived CDR1 and CDR2 are SGHTA and FQGTGA. Trimming cost V 0 bases and J 1 base; bases outside gene matches: 7. The selected patients with pancreatic ductal adenocarcinoma had surgery but no neoadjuvant therapy. Only in-frame clones appear in the TCRdb table, and some are missing; sequencing was by immunoSEQ multiplex PCR. Among roughly 17,000 clones, roughly 90% were seen once, and the ten largest hold around 0.94%. The sample taken for sequencing was PBMCs. This chain joins TRBV7-3 and TRBJ2-6; 9 nucleotides agree with TRBD1. This receptor was obtained from a human donor with pancreatic ductal adenocarcinoma. CDR3 nucleotides: TGTGCCAGCAGCTTAACTCGGGACAGGGTCTCGTCTGGGGCCAACGTCCTGACTTTC. Translating it yields CASSLTRDRVSSGANVLTF.